The 15 T cell receptor beta chains below come from one sample, sequenced in a study of shared clonotypes between healthy human individuals. Produced via immunoSEQ multiplex PCR; TCRdb's table is partial and in-frame only. The sample includes roughly 570,000 clones, roughly 98% of them seen just once. CD8 cells regarded as naive lacked CD45RO, were positively chosen for CCR7, and omitted terminally differentiated effector memory CD45RA+ cells. Material: naive CD8+ T cells sorted from blood. The receptor set was obtained from a man aged 30-40 years in good health.

The rearrangement uses TRBV30 and TRBJ2-7; 9 bases are shared with TRBD1. The CDR3 sequence is 16 residues long. Germline trimming cut 4 bases from V and 3 bases from J; bases unmatched to any gene: 13. Per germline, CDR1 GTSNPN and CDR2 SVGIG (reference sequence). As DNA, the CDR3 is TGTGCCTGGACTCCCGAGGGACAGGGCTTGGACTACGAGCAGTACTTC. Translating gives CAWTPEGQGLDYEQYF.

The chain employs TRBV2 and TRBJ1-1; unclear D gene. V shed 10 bases and J shed 1 base, with 13 bases lying between them. The CDR3 contains 13 residues. Per germline, CDR1 SNHLY and CDR2 FYNNEI. This CDR3 reads CATQRLSNTEAFF. The CDR3 nucleotides read TGTGCCACCCAAAGGCTCTCGAACACTGAAGCTTTCTTT.

This chain connects TRBV7-6 to TRBJ2-2, with a tentative D call TRBD2 (5 bases). Germline V gene sequence: CDR1 SGHVS, CDR2 FNYEAQ. Trimming removed 1 base from V and 6 bases from J, with 18 bases in between. This CDR3 comprises 17 residues. CDR3 residues: CASSLDLGESPAGELFF. The CDR3 DNA follows: TGTGCCAGCAGCTTAGATCTTGGGGAGTCCCCGGCCGGGGAGCTGTTTTTT.

V and J are TRBV6-5 and TRBJ2-7; 8 bases align to TRBD1. The CDR3 runs to 14 residues. V lost 6 bases and J lost 0; bases outside the gene matches: 4. Germline V gene data show CDR1 as MNHEY and CDR2 as SVGAGI. In DNA, the CDR3 is TGTGCCAGCAGCCTCGGACAGGGCTCCTACGAGCAGTACTTC. Its protein is CASSLGQGSYEQYF.

As to this clone: Sequence at one end of the junction differs from germline and may be a read error. J is TRBJ2-7 and V is TRBV9, with D uncertain. This CDR3 has 14 residues. Germline CDR1 SGDLS, CDR2 YYNGEE. CDR3 bases: TGTGCCAGCAGCGTAGGAGGTCCCGCGTCAGTACGAATCTTC. Protein sequence: CASSVGGPASVRIF.

V usage is TRBV20-1 and J usage is TRBJ2-1; D remains unclear. The CDR3 consists of 11 residues. CDR1 is DFQATT, CDR2 SNEGSKA, per germline (reference sequence). V lost 2 bases, J lost 6 bases, and 5 bases lay in between. The CDR3 spells CSARNSNEQFF. DNA of the CDR3: TGCAGTGCTAGAAATAGCAATGAGCAGTTCTTC.

The chain carries TRBV9 and TRBJ2-6; D is ambiguous. The ends were cut back, 0 bases at V and 0 bases at J, with 10 bases in the middle. The CDR3 extends over 17 amino acids. From germline, CDR1 is SGDLS and CDR2 YYNGEE. CDR3 amino acids: CASSVEGRGSGANVLTF. CDR3 bases: TGTGCCAGCAGCGTAGAAGGTCGAGGCTCTGGGGCCAACGTCCTGACTTTC. Drawing the rest from reference TRBV9 and TRBJ2-6, the complete variable domain is DSGVTQTPKHLITATGQRVTLRCSPRSGDLSVYWYQQSLDQGLQFLIQYYNGEERAKGNILERFSAQQFPDLHSELNLSSLELGDSALYFCASSVEGRGSGANVLTFGAGSRLTVL.

This chain uses TRBV27 with TRBJ1-5; the D is unclear. Trimming removed 5 bases from V and 3 bases from J, with 11 bases in between. The germline gives CDR1 MNHEY, CDR2 SMNVEV (reference sequence). This CDR3 is built from 14 residues. The chain's CDR3 is CASSIVPFNQPQHF. The DNA for the CDR3 is TGTGCCAGCAGTATAGTACCTTTCAATCAGCCCCAGCATTTT.

The V call is TRBV9, the J call TRBJ2-7; 9 nucleotides line up with TRBD1. Germline CDR1 and CDR2: SGDLS and YYNGEE. CDR3 length: 14 residues. With 3 bases clipped from V and 6 bases from J, the junction kept 7 bases outside the gene matches. CDR3 coding DNA: TGTGCCAGCAGCGCCTCGGGACAGGGTGGCGAGCAGTACTTC. It codes for CASSASGQGGEQYF.

J is TRBJ2-2 and V is TRBV4-1, with D unresolved. The ends were cut back, 1 base at V and 5 bases at J, with 8 bases in the middle. This CDR3 region has 14 residues. Germline CDR1 and CDR2: MGHRA and YSYEKL. CDR3 in amino acids: CASSQGELTGELFF. As DNA, the CDR3 is TGCGCCAGCAGCCAAGGAGAACTAACCGGGGAGCTGTTTTTT.

V is TRBV6-6 and J is TRBJ2-7; D possibly matches TRBD1 or TRBD2 (5 bases each). Trimming left V 5 bases short and J 5 bases short, with 19 bases between. Germline values: CDR1 MNHNY, CDR2 SVGAGI (reference sequence). This CDR3 has 15 amino acids. CDR3 sequence: CASSKDWGSVDEQYF. As DNA, the CDR3 is TGTGCCAGCAGTAAAGACTGGGGGTCGGTGGACGAGCAGTACTTC.

V usage is TRBV29-1 and J usage is TRBJ1-1, with D possibly being TRBD1 (5 bases). This CDR3 is built from 12 residues. Germline-derived CDR1 and CDR2 are SQVTM and ANQGSEA. Trimming shortened V by 4 bases and J by 6 bases, and 12 bases separated the two germline ends. CDR3 nucleotide sequence: TGCAGCGTTGCCCCAGGGACCCCTGAAGCTTTCTTT. Its protein is CSVAPGTPEAFF.

This chain links TRBV4-1 with TRBJ2-2; D is undetermined. Germline V gene data show CDR1 as MGHRA and CDR2 as YSYEKL. With 5 bases removed from V and 1 base from J, the gap between germline ends came to 11 bases. The CDR3 has 15 amino acids. Written as DNA, the CDR3 is TGCGCCAGCAGCGTCCGTACAGAGAACACCGGGGAGCTGTTTTTT. It is translated as CASSVRTENTGELFF.

The chain is built from TRBV5-5 and TRBJ1-2; weak D call: TRBD1 (5 bases). Trimming removed 4 bases at V and 5 bases at J, with 18 bases between. Germline CDR1 and CDR2: SGHKS and YYEKEE (reference sequence). CDR3 length: 15 amino acids. The CDR3 loop is CASSVTGTEHYGYTF. The CDR3 DNA reads TGTGCCAGCAGCGTGACCGGGACGGAACATTATGGCTACACCTTC.

The rearrangement links TRBV27 to TRBJ2-3; 7 bases are a match to TRBD2. The CDR3 is 17 residues long. CDR1 is MNHEY, CDR2 SMNVEV, per germline (reference sequence). J was trimmed by 4 bases and V by 7 bases; bases with no gene match: 17. The CDR3 spells CASTSELAAVSSDTQYF. The CDR3 DNA follows: TGTGCCAGCACCTCCGAGCTAGCGGCAGTCTCCTCAGATACGCAGTATTTT.